Below, 13 T cell receptor beta chains from the same sample are listed, as sequenced in a study of shared clonotypes between healthy human individuals (dated by TCRdb to 2018 to 2020). Library prep was done by the immunoSEQ multiplex PCR assay. In its TCRdb copy, this immuneACCESS table keeps in-frame sequences only and misses some clones. Where compared with another copy, unresolved V genes explain less than half of these, and the others have no known cause. Counted in this sample were about 2.2 million clones; approximately 94% of them appeared once. The top ten constitute roughly 1.7% of the sample. CD8 naive samples were CD45RO-negative cells positively selected for CCR7, giving a CD45RA+CCR7+ population that excluded TemRA cells. Sequencing was done on a sample of naive CD8+ T cells from PBMCs. The cell subset or site label, as the study defines it: CD45RA+CCR7+. These receptors originate from a man between 18 and 35 years old in good health. Some clones in this sample may be carry-over from other donors' samples.

V usage is TRBV11-2 and J usage is TRBJ2-7; tentatively, D is TRBD2 (6 bases). V was pared by 2 bases and J by 2 bases, with 22 bases between. This CDR3 region has 18 residues. Germline values: CDR1 SGHAT, CDR2 FQNNGV. For the CDR3, the DNA is TGTGCCAGCAGCTTATCGGGGAGCACGACCGGGAGCCCCTACGAGCAGTACTTC. Encoded protein: CASSLSGSTTGSPYEQYF. Looking up the rest from reference TRBV11-2 and TRBJ2-7 gives the full variable domain: EAGVAQSPRYKIIEKRQSVAFWCNPISGHATLYWYQQILGQGPKLLIQFQNNGVVDDSQLPKDRFSAERLKGVDSTLKIQPAKLEDSAVYLCASSLSGSTTGSPYEQYFGPGTRLTVT.

The chain has TRBV21-1 and TRBJ2-3; the DNA was not compared with TRBD2, the D call given in the table. TRBV21-1 is a pseudogene locus. The CDR3 extends over 19 amino acids. The DNA for the CDR3 is TGTGCCAGCAGCAAAGATCGGACTAGCGGTTCCCCTAGCACAGATACGCAGTATTTT. This encodes CASSKDRTSGSPSTDTQYF.

This clone was seen a single time. The chain combines TRBV11-2 with TRBJ2-2, with 11 bases that match TRBD2. The CDR3 totals 17 residues. V gave up 8 bases and J gave up 4 bases; unmatched junction bases: 12. Germline CDR1 is SGHAT and CDR2 is FQNNGV. The CDR3 protein is CASDHEPSGRSTGELFF. The DNA of the CDR3 is TGTGCCAGCGACCACGAACCTAGCGGGAGGAGCACCGGGGAGCTGTTTTTT.

This chain connects TRBV2 to TRBJ1-1; 9 bases line up with TRBD1. The CDR3 covers 16 residues. The germline V gene has CDR1 SNHLY and CDR2 FYNNEI. J was trimmed by 3 bases and V by 8 bases; bases with no gene match: 13. The CDR3 region is CASSLNTTGGDTEAFF. CDR3 nucleotide sequence: TGTGCCAGCTCCCTGAATACTACAGGGGGCGACACTGAAGCTTTCTTT. Combining the CDR3 with reference TRBV2 and TRBJ1-1 gives the whole variable domain EPEVTQTPSHQVTQMGQEVILRCVPISNHLYFYWYRQILGQKVEFLVSFYNNEISEKSEIFDDQFSVERPDGSNFTLKIRSTKLEDSAMYFCASSLNTTGGDTEAFFGQGTRLTVV.

V usage is TRBV28 and J usage is TRBJ2-7; 8 nucleotides agree with TRBD1. Germline CDR1 is MDHEN and CDR2 is SYDVKM. V shed 4 bases and J 0 bases; nucleotides not matched to a gene: 11. The CDR3 spans 17 residues. CDR3 residues: CASSYGQGALSSYEQYF. The DNA for the CDR3 is TGTGCCAGCAGTTACGGACAGGGAGCACTTAGCTCCTACGAGCAGTACTTC. The complete variable domain, with remaining parts taken from reference TRBV28 and TRBJ2-7, reads DVKVTQSSRYLVKRTGEKVFLECVQDMDHENMFWYRQDPGLGLRLIYFSYDVKMKEKGDIPEGYSVSREKKERFSLILESASTNQTSMYLCASSYGQGALSSYEQYFGPGTRLTVT.

This chain joins TRBV14 and TRBJ2-3; possibly TRBD1 for D (6 bases). The germline gives CDR1 SGHDN, CDR2 FVKESK. Deletions cut 1 base from V and 3 bases from J, with 14 bases between. The CDR3 is made up of 16 amino acids. Here the CDR3 DNA reads TGTGCCAGCAGCCAAGTAGGATTCACAGGGACAGATACGCAGTATTTT. Its protein is CASSQVGFTGTDTQYF.

The chain couples TRBV27 to TRBJ2-7, with 8 bases fitting TRBD2. The CDR3 is made up of 14 amino acids. Losses at the gene ends were 0 bases for V and 6 bases for J; bases not matched to a gene: 4. Germline V gene lookup returns CDR1 MNHEY and CDR2 SMNVEV (reference sequence). The CDR3 sequence: CASSLSPAGGEQYF. CDR3 in DNA: TGTGCCAGCAGTTTATCGCCCGCGGGAGGCGAGCAGTACTTC.

This clone was picked up one time. This chain links TRBV4-2 with TRBJ1-2, with D hard to call. Trimming took 0 bases from V and 5 from J, leaving 13 bases between them. The germline V gene has CDR1 LGHNA and CDR2 YNFKEQ. The CDR3 length is 15 residues. In DNA form, the CDR3 reads TGTGCCAGCAGCCAAGAAAGAGGACCTACATATGGCTACACCTTC. As protein: CASSQERGPTYGYTF.

The rearrangement uses TRBV9 and TRBJ2-7, with TRBD1 matching 11 bases. Trimming at V came to 0 bases and at J to 10 bases, leaving 6 bases not matched to a gene. Germline CDR1 SGDLS, CDR2 YYNGEE. CDR3 length: 14 residues. The CDR3 loop is CASSVGDRGALQYF. The CDR3 nucleotides are TGTGCCAGCAGCGTAGGGGACAGGGGGGCGTTACAGTACTTC.

J is TRBJ2-3 and V is TRBV9; D assignment may be TRBD1 or TRBD2 (5 bases each). Trimming stripped 3 bases from V and 0 bases from J, with 14 bases between. Germline CDR1 is SGDLS and CDR2 is YYNGEE. The CDR3 runs 16 residues. The CDR3 nucleotides are TGTGCCAGCAGCGCCTACAGGACTCCTAGCACAGATACGCAGTATTTT. This sequence encodes CASSAYRTPSTDTQYF.

The chain combines TRBV9 with TRBJ2-1; D gene uncertain. The CDR3 extends over 11 amino acids. The V and J ends lost 4 bases and 8 bases respectively, with 7 bases between them. Germline values: CDR1 SGDLS, CDR2 YYNGEE. As DNA, the CDR3 is TGTGCCAGCAGCTCCCGATATGAGCAGTTCTTC. Its translation is CASSSRYEQFF.

This chain connects TRBV19 to TRBJ2-1; TRBD2 aligns across 8 bases. This CDR3 is built from 16 residues. Germline CDR1 reads LNHDA; CDR2 reads SQIVND (reference sequence). The junction had 4 bases not matched to a gene; V was cut back by 2 bases and J by 1 base. This CDR3 reads CASSISGRASYNEQFF. DNA of the CDR3: TGTGCCAGTAGTATATCCGGGAGGGCGTCCTACAATGAGCAGTTCTTC.

The V call is TRBV28, the J call TRBJ2-1, with TRBD2 identical over 10 bases. V gave up 5 bases and J gave up 4 bases; unmatched junction bases: 11. The CDR3 extends over 17 amino acids. Germline loops: CDR1 MDHEN, CDR2 SYDVKM. The CDR3 DNA follows: TGTGCCAGCAGTCCTGAGCTAAAGCGGGAGGGGTACAATGAGCAGTTCTTC. Amino acid sequence: CASSPELKREGYNEQFF. The full variable domain, rest sourced from reference TRBV28 and TRBJ2-1, is DVKVTQSSRYLVKRTGEKVFLECVQDMDHENMFWYRQDPGLGLRLIYFSYDVKMKEKGDIPEGYSVSREKKERFSLILESASTNQTSMYLCASSPELKREGYNEQFFGPGTRLTVL.